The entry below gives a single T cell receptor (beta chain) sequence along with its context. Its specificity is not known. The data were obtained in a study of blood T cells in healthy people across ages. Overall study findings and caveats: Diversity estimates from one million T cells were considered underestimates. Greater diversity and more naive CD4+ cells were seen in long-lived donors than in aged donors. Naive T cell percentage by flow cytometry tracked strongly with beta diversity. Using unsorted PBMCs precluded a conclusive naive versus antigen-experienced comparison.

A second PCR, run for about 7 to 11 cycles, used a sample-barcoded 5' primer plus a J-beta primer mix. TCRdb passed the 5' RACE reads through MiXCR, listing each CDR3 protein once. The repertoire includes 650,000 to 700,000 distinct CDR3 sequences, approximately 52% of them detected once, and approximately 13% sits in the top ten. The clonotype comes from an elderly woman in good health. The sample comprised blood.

The CDR3 loop is CASSQTPGQGTDTQYF. CDR3 nucleotide sequence: TGTGCCAGCAGTCAAACTCCGGGACAGGGCACAGATACGCAGTATTTT. The V and J genes are TRBV28 and TRBJ2-3; 8 bases are a match to TRBD1. From germline, CDR1 is MDHEN and CDR2 SYDVKM. CDR3 length: 16 amino acids. V gave up 5 bases and J gave up 1 base; unmatched junction bases: 8.